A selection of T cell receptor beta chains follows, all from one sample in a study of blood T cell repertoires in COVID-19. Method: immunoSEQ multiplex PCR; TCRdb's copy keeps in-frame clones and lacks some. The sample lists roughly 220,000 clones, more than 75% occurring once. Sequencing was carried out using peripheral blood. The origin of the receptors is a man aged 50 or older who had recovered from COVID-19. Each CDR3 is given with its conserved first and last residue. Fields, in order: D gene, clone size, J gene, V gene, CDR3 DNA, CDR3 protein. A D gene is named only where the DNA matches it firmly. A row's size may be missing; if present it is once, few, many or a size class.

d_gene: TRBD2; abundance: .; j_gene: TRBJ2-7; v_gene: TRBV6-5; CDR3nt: TGTGCCAGCAGTTGGTCTAGCGGGAGTAGCTCCTACGAGCAGTACTTC; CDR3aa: CASSWSSGSSSYEQYF
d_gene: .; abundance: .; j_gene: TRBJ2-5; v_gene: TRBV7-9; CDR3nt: TGTGCCAGCAGCCCAGGGACAAAAGAAAAGACCCAGTACTTC; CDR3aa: CASSPGTKEKTQYF
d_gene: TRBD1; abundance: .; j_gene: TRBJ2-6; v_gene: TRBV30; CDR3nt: TGTGCCTGGAGTACAGGGGCCTCTGGGGCCAACGTCCTGACTTTC; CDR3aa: CAWSTGASGANVLTF
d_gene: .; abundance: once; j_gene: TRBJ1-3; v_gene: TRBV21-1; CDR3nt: TGTGCCAGCAGCACTCGAGGGACAGGGTTTGGAAACACCATATATTTT; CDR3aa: CASSTRGTGFGNTIYF
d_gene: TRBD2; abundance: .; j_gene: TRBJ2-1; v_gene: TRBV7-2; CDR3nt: TGTGCCAGCAGCCCCCCAGGACTAGCGGGAGGCCGCAAGGGTGAGCAGTTCTTC; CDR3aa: CASSPPGLAGGRKGEQFF
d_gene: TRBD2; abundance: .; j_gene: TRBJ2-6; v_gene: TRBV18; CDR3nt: TGTGCCACCACCAGACTAGCCTTCCCCTCTGGGGCCAACGTCCTGACTTTC; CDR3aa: CATTRLAFPSGANVLTF
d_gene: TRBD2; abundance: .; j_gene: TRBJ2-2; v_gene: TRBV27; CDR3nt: TGTGCCAGCACCCCAAGTCCCGCTAGCGGGAGCCCCGGGGAGCTGTTTTTT; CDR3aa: CASTPSPASGSPGELFF
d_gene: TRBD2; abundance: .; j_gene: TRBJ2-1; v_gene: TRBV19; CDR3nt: TGTGCCAGTAGTGCGCCGGGACTAGCGGGAGGGCCTGGAAATGAGCAGTTCTTC; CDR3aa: CASSAPGLAGGPGNEQFF
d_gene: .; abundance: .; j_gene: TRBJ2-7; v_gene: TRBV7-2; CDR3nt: TGTGCCAGCAGCTTAGTACAGGCAGGAAGGAACGAGCAGTACTTC; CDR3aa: CASSLVQAGRNEQYF
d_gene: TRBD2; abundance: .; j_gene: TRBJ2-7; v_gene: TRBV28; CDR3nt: TGTGCCAGCAGATTAGCGGGGGACTACGAGCAGTACTTC; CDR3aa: CASRLAGDYEQYF
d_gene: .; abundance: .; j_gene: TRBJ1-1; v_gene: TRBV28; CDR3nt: TGTGCCAGCAGTTTCCGGGGAAGAGGCACTGAAGCTTTCTTT; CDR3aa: CASSFRGRGTEAFF
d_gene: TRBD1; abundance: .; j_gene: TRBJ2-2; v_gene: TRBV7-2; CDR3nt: TGTGCCAGCAGCTCACAGGGGGCCACCGGGGAGCTGTTTTTT; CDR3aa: CASSSQGATGELFF
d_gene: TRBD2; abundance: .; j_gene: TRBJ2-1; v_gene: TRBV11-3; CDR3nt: TGTGCCAGCAGCCCCGGGACTAGCGGGAGGTCCAATGAGCAGTTCTTC; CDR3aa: CASSPGTSGRSNEQFF
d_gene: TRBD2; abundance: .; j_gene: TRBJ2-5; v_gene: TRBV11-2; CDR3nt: TGTGCCAGCAGCTTAGGGGGGATTAGCGGGAAAGAGACCCAGTACTTC; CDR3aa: CASSLGGISGKETQYF
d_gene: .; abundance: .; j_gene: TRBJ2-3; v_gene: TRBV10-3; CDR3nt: TGTGCCACCCGTAGCGGATCCACAGATACGCAGTATTTT; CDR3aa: CATRSGSTDTQYF
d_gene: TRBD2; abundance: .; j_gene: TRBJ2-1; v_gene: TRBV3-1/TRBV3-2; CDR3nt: TGTGCCAGCAGCCGCGCTAGCGGGAACGGGGAGCAGTTCTTC; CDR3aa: CASSRASGNGEQFF
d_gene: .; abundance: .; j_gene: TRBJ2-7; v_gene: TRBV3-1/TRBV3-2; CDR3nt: TGTGCCAGCAGCCATAGACAGGTCTCCTACGAGCAGTACTTC; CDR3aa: CASSHRQVSYEQYF